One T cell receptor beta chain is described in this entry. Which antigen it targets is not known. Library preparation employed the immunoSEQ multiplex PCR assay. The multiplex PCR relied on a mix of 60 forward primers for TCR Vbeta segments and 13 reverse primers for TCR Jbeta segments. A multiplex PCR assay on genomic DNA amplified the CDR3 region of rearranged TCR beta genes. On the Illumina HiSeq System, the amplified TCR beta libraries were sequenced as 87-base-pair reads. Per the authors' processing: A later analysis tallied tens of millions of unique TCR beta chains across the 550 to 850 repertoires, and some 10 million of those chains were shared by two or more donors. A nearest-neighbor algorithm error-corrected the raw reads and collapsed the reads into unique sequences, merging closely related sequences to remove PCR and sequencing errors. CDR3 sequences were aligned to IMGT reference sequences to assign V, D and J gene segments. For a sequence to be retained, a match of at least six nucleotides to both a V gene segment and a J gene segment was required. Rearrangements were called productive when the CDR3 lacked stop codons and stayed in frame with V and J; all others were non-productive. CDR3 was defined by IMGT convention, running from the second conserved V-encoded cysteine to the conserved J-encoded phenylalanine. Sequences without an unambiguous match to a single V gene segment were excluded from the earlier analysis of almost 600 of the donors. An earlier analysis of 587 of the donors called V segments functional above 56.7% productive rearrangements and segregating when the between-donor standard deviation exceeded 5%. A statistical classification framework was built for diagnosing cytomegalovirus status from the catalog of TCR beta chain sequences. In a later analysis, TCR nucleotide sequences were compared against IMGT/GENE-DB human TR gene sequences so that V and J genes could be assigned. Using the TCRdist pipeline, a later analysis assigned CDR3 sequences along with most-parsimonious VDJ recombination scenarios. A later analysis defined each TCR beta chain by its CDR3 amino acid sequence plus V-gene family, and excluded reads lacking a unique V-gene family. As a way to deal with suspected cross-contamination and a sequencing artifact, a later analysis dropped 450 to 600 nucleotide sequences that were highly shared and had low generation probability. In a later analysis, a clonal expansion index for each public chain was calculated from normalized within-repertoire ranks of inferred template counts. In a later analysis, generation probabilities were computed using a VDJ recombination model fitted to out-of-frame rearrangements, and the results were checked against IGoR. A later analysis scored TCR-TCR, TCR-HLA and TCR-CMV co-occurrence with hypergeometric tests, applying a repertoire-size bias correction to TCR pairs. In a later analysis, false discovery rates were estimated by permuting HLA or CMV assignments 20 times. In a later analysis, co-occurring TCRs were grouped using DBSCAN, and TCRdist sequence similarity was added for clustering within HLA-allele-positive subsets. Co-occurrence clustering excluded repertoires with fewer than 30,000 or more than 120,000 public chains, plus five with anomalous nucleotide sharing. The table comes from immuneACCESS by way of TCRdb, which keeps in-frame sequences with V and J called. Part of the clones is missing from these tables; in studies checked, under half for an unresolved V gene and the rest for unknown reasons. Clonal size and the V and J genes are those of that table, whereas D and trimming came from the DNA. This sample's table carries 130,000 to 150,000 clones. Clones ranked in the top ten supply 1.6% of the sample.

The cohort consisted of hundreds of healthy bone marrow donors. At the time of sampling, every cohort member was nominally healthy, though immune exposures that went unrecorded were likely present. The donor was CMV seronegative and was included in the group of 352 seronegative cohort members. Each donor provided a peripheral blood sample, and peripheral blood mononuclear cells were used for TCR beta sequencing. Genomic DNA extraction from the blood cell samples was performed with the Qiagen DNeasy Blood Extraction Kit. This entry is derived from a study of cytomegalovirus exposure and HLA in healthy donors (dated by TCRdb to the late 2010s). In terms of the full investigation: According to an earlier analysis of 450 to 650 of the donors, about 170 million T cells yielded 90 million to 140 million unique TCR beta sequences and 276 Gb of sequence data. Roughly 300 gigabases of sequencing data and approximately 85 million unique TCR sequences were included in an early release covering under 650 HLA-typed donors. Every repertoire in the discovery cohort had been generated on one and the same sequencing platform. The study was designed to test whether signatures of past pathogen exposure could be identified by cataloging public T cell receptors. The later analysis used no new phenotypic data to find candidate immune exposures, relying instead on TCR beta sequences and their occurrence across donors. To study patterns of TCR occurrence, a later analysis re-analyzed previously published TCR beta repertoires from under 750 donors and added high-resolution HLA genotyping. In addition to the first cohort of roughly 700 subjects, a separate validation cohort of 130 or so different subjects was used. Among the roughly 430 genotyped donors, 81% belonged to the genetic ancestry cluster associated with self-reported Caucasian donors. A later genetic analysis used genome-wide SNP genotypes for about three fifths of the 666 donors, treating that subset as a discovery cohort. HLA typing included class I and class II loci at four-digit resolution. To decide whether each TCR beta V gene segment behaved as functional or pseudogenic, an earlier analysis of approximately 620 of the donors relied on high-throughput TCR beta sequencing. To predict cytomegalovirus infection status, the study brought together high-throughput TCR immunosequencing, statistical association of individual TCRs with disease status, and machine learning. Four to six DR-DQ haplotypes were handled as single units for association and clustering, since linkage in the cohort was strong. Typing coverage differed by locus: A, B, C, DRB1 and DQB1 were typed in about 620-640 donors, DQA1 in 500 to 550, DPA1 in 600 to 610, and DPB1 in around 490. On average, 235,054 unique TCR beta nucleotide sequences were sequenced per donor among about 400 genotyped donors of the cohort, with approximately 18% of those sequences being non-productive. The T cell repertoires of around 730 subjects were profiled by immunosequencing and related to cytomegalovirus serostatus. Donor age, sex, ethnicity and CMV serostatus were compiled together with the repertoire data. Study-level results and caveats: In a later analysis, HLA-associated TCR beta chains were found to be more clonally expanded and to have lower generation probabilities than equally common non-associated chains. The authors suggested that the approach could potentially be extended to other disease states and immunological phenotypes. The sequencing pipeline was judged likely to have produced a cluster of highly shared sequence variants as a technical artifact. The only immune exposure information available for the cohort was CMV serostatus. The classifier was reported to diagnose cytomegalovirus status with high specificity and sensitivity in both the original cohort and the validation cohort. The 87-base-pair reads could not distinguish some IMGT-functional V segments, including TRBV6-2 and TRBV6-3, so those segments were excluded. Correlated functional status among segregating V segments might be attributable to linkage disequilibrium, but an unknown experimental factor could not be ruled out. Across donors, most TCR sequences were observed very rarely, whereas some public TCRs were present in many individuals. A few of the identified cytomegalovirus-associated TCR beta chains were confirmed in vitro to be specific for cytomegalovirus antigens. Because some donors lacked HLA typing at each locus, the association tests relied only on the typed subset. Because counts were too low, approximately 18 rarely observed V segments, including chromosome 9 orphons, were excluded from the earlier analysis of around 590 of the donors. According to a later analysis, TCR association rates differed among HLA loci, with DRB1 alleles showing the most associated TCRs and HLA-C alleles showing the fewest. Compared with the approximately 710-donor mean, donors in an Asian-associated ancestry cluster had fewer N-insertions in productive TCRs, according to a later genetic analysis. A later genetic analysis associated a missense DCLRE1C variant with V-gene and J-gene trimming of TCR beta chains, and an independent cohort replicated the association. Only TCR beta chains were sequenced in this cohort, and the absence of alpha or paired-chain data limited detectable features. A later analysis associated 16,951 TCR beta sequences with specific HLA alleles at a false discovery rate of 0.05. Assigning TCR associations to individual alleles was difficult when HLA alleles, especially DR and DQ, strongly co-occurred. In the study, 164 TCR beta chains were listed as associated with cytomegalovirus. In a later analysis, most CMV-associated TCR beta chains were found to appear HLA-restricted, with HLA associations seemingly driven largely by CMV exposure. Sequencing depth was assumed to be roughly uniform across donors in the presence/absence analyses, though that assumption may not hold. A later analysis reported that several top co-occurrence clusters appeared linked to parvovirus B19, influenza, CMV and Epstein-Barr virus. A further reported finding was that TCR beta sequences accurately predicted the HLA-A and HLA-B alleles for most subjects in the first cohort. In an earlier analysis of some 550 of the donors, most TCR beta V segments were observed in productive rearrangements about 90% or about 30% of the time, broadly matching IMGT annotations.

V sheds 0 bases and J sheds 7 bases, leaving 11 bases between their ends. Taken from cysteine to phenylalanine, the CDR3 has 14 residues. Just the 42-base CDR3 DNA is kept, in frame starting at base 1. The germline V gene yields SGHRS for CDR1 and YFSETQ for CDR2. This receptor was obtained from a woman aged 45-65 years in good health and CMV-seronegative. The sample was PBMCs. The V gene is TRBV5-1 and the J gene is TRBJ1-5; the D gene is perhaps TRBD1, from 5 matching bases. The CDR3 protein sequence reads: CASSLGQSGQPQHF. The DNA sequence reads TGCGCCAGCAGCTTGGGACAGAGTGGCCAGCCCCAGCATTTT.